Listed below are T cell receptor beta chains from one sample, sequenced in a study of regulatory dendritic cells for organ transplantation. The data were produced by immunoSEQ multiplex PCR, yet TCRdb's version contains in-frame clones alone and is incomplete. Of 25,000 to 30,000 clones listed, over 60% are singletons. Input material: memory CD4+ T cells from blood. Receptors originate from a human donor in good health. CDR3s include the opening cysteine and the closing phenylalanine or tryptophan. A D gene is named only where the DNA matches it firmly. Only some rows state a clone size, as once, few, many or a class for expanded clones.

TRBV7-2	.	.	TRBJ1-1	TGTGCCAGCAGCTTAGTTTACAGGGATACTGAAGCTTTCTTT	CASSLVYRDTEAFF
TRBV27	.	.	TRBJ1-6	TGTGCCAGCAGGGTACAGGGTCCGGGTATTCAGGCACCCCTCCACTTT	CASRVQGPGIQAPLHF
TRBV6-4	.	.	TRBJ2-2	TGTGCCAGCAGTGATCAAGGGTTCACCGGGGAGCTGTTTTTT	CASSDQGFTGELFF
TRBV5-6	.	.	TRBJ1-4	TGTGCCAGCAGCTTAGGGGGTCGGAATGAAAAACTGTTTTTT	CASSLGGRNEKLFF
TRBV7-2	.	.	TRBJ2-7	TGTGCCAGCAGCTTAGGTCTAAGGTCGCGATTAGTCTACGAGCAGTACTTC	CASSLGLRSRLVYEQYF
TRBV20-1	.	.	TRBJ2-5	TGCAGTGGGACAGATCAAGAGACCCAGTACTTC	CSGTDQETQYF
TRBV7-8	TRBD1	.	TRBJ2-7	TGTGCCAGCAGTACCACCGTAACAGGGGAGGAGCAGTACTTC	CASSTTVTGEEQYF
TRBV30	TRBD1	.	TRBJ1-1	TGTGCCTGGAGTGTAAACAGGGGGACTGAAGCTTTCTTT	CAWSVNRGTEAFF
TRBV27	.	.	TRBJ1-5	TGTGCCAGCAGTCCCTGGACAGACTCTCCCAATCAGCCCCAGCATTTT	CASSPWTDSPNQPQHF
TRBV9	TRBD2	.	TRBJ2-1	TGTGCCAGCAGCGTAGTGTCGACGAGCGGGGGGGCTTGGGGCAATGAGCAGTTCTTC	CASSVVSTSGGAWGNEQFF
TRBV28	.	.	TRBJ2-5	TGTGCCAGCAGCTTGCAGACGACCGGGGCCCAGTACTTC	CASSLQTTGAQYF
TRBV6-5	.	.	TRBJ1-2	TGTGCCAGCAGTTACCACAGGGACTATGGCTACACCTTC	CASSYHRDYGYTF
TRBV28	.	.	TRBJ2-6	TGTGCCAGCCAAGGGGGGGCCAACGTCCTGACTTTC	CASQGGANVLTF
TRBV7-8	TRBD2	.	TRBJ2-2	TGTGCCAGCAGCTTATCTAGCGGGGGGGTTCTCACCGAACACCGGGGAGCTGTTTTT	CASSLSSGGVLTEHRGAVF
TRBV2	.	.	TRBJ1-5	TGTGCCAGCAGCGATAGTGGAATAGGCAATCAGCCCCAGCATTTT	CASSDSGIGNQPQHF
TRBV18	.	.	TRBJ1-1	TGTGCCAGCTCACCTGCTTGGGGCCCGAACACTGAAGCTTTCTTT	CASSPAWGPNTEAFF
TRBV6-5	.	.	TRBJ2-3	TGTGCCAGCAGTTACTCCTTAGCGCCTGGCACAGATACGCAGTATTTT	CASSYSLAPGTDTQYF
TRBV2	.	.	TRBJ1-5	TGTGCCAGCAGTGAAGCACGAAGCGGAGGGTGGGGGCTCAATCAGCCCCAGCATTTT	CASSEARSGGWGLNQPQHF
TRBV2	.	.	TRBJ1-6	TGTGCCAGCGGGGGTGGTTCACCCCTCCACTTT	CASGGGSPLHF
TRBV28	.	.	TRBJ2-2	TGTGCCAGCAGTCCCGGACAGTTGAACACCGGGGAGCTGTTTTTT	CASSPGQLNTGELFF
TRBV7-9	.	.	TRBJ2-4	TGTGCCAGCAGCGTAGCCGGGGCCAGGCAAAACATTCAGTACTTC	CASSVAGARQNIQYF
TRBV11-1	.	.	TRBJ1-1	TGTGCCAGCAGCTTAGGCAGGGGGAACACTGAAGCTTTCTTT	CASSLGRGNTEAFF
TRBV30	.	medium-sized	TRBJ2-2	TGTGCCTGGAGTGTACAGTCAGCCGGGGAGCTGTTTTTT	CAWSVQSAGELFF
TRBV2	.	.	TRBJ1-5	TGTGCCAGCAGTGACGAGACCGCTGGGTGGGATCAGCCCCAGCATTTT	CASSDETAGWDQPQHF
TRBV5-5	TRBD1	.	TRBJ1-2	TGTGCCAGCAGCCCCTTGGGCAGGGGGCGAGACTATGGCTACACCTTC	CASSPLGRGRDYGYTF
TRBV29-1	.	.	TRBJ1-2	TGCAGCGTATTAGTACATAGCTATGGCTACACCTTC	CSVLVHSYGYTF
TRBV7-2	.	few	TRBJ2-7	TGTGCCAGCAGCTTGAACCGGGACTACGAGCAGTACTTC	CASSLNRDYEQYF
TRBV7-2	TRBD1	.	TRBJ2-7	TGTGCCAGCAGCTCGGGGACAGGTTTGTGGCAGTACTTC	CASSSGTGLWQYF
TRBV11-3	.	.	TRBJ1-1	TGTGCCAGCGTGCATAACCGAACAGGGCGGGTGAACACTGAAGCTTTCTTT	CASVHNRTGRVNTEAFF
TRBV5-1	.	.	TRBJ2-2	TGCGCCAGCAGCTTGAGCAGTTTGAACACCGGGGAGCTGTTTTTT	CASSLSSLNTGELFF
TRBV27	.	.	TRBJ2-1	TGTGCCAGCACCCAAGGGAAGGCCTACAATGAGCAGTTCTTC	CASTQGKAYNEQFF
TRBV7-9	.	.	TRBJ1-6	TGTGCCAGCAGCCCAGGCTATAATTCACCCCTCCACTTT	CASSPGYNSPLHF
TRBV6-1	.	.	TRBJ1-5	TGTGCCAGCAGTACAGGGAGCAATCAGCCCCAGCATTTT	CASSTGSNQPQHF
TRBV6-5	TRBD1	.	TRBJ1-2	TGTGCCAGCAGTCCACAGGGGGACTTTAACTATGGCTACACCTTC	CASSPQGDFNYGYTF
TRBV7-2	.	.	TRBJ1-2	TGTGCCAGCAGCTTAGCCGGGCGGGTACTCTATGGCTACACCTTC	CASSLAGRVLYGYTF
TRBV28	TRBD2	.	TRBJ2-7	TGTGCCAGCAGCAAGAGAAGCGGGAGGGCCAACGAGCAGTACTTC	CASSKRSGRANEQYF
TRBV28	.	.	TRBJ1-5	TGTGCCAGCAGCAAACCCGGACAGAGCAATCAGCCCCAGCATTTT	CASSKPGQSNQPQHF
TRBV30	.	.	TRBJ1-2	TGTGCCTGGAGTACGACGCCGGGACTGATCGCTCCCTTC	CAWSTTPGLIAPF
TRBV18	TRBD1	.	TRBJ1-6	TGTGCCAGCTCACCGTTGGACAGGGAGGCTGCGGGGGTGAATTCACCCCTCCACTTT	CASSPLDREAAGVNSPLHF
TRBV7-2	.	.	TRBJ1-2	TGTGCCAGCAGCTTACAGGTACGGGCCGGCTACACCTTC	CASSLQVRAGYTF
TRBV28	.	.	TRBJ1-4	TGTGCCAGCAGCCAAGGGAGTAATGAAAAACTGTTTTTT	CASSQGSNEKLFF
TRBV15	TRBD1	.	TRBJ1-4	TGTGCCACCAGCGCAATAGCGGCAGGGGGGGAAAAACTGTTTTTT	CATSAIAAGGEKLFF
TRBV27	TRBD1	.	TRBJ2-7	TGTGCCAGCAGACCTTCACAGGGGTCGAGCTCCTACGAGCAGTACTTC	CASRPSQGSSSYEQYF
TRBV19	.	.	TRBJ2-2	TGTGCCAGTAGCAGGGGCGCCGGTCCCGGGGAGCTGTTTTTT	CASSRGAGPGELFF
TRBV7-2	.	.	TRBJ2-1	TGTGCCAGCAGCTTAGCTTACGGCATCGATGAGCAGTTCTTC	CASSLAYGIDEQFF
TRBV7-2	TRBD2	.	TRBJ2-3	TGTGCCAGCAGCCCACCCCGGACTAGCGGGAGGGATACGCAGTATTTT	CASSPPRTSGRDTQYF